This TCR beta chain was found in a study of blood T cell repertoires in COVID-19. TCRdb keeps only in-frame clones here, not all; method: immunoSEQ multiplex PCR. Of a few hundred thousand clones listed, 80% to 90% were seen once; the top ten hold roughly 9.4%. The CDR3 length is 14 residues. The V end lost 3 bases, the J end lost 2 bases, and 12 bases lay between the germline ends. Germline loops: CDR1 SGHKS, CDR2 YYEKEE (reference sequence). The sequence was obtained from a woman aged 45-59 years who had recovered from COVID-19. What was sequenced was PBMCs or T cells enriched from blood (not recorded which). V and J are TRBV5-5 and TRBJ2-7; TRBD2 might be the D (5 bases). CDR3: CASSSEVATYEQYF. The CDR3 coding sequence is TGTGCCAGCAGCTCGGAGGTCGCTACCTACGAGCAGTACTTC.